This T cell receptor beta chain is drawn from a study of synovial regulatory T cells in juvenile arthritis. Turning to the study itself: One patient received methotrexate plus infliximab; one lacked treatment information. Study conclusions and caveats: Synovial Teff and blood CPL repertoires partially overlapped with iaTreg TCR repertoires, which were largely patient-private.

Concerning this clone itself: The target antigen is unknown.

Repertoires were generated with immunoSEQ multiplex PCR, while TCRdb's copy carries only in-frame clones and drops some. The sample's table shows 9,000 to 10,000 clones. The CDR3 loop spans 14 amino acids. No DNA sequence is on record. Germline lookup yields CDR1 GTSNPN and CDR2 SVGIG (reference sequence). Patients were aged median 11.6 years with disease lasting median about 7 years. The sequence was collected from a donor aged 2-30 years with juvenile idiopathic arthritis. The sequencing input was Treg cells from blood. Regarding subset: remaining (HLA-DR-negative) circulating blood Treg cells. The chain uses TRBV30 and TRBJ2-7; TCRdb's D call, TRBD1, is unchecked because there is no DNA. CDR3 protein: CAWSGDRGLYEQYF.